This entry describes one T cell receptor (beta chain). The data derive from a study of T cell changes during pregnancy in multiple sclerosis. Trimming removed 0 bases at V and 7 bases at J, with 10 bases between. Per the germline V gene, CDR1 is MNHEY and CDR2 is SMNVEV (reference sequence). The CDR3 length is 14 residues. TCRdb's copy holds only in-frame clones and misses some; the assay was immunoSEQ multiplex PCR. The table records fewer than 150,000 clones, about 95% of them present only once. The TCR sequence derives from a female donor with multiple sclerosis, enrolled in a pregnancy study. The chain is built from TRBV27 and TRBJ1-5; D not resolved. The sample in question was peripheral blood, obtained after pregnancy. The CDR3 reads CASSLSAGGQPQHF. CDR3 bases: TGTGCCAGCAGTTTATCAGCAGGTGGCCAGCCCCAGCATTTT.